This is a list of T cell receptor beta chains from one sample in a study of CD8 T cells in Susac syndrome. TCRdb re-analysed the immunoSEQ multiplex PCR reads in MiXCR, keeping a single row per CDR3 protein. The sample shows 150,000 to 200,000 distinct CDR3 sequences, about 93% of them seen only once. Sequencing was performed on CD4+ T cells from PBMCs. The source is a human donor with Susac syndrome. The CDR3 runs from the conserved cysteine through the conserved F or W. The D gene is left open where the match is weak. Only some rows state a clone size, as once, few, many or a class for expanded clones.

D gene	J gene	clone size	V gene	CDR3 DNA	CDR3 protein
-	TRBJ2-3	-	TRBV19	TGTGCCAGTAGTATAGGAGATACGCAGTATTTT	CASSIGDTQYF
-	TRBJ1-1	many	TRBV5-1	TGTGCCAGCAGCCTGACAGGGAACACTGAAGCTTTCTTT	CASSLTGNTEAFF
-	TRBJ2-5	-	TRBV7-2	TGTGCCAGCAGCTTAGACTCCGGATCTGTAGAGACCCAGTACTTC	CASSLDSGSVETQYF
-	TRBJ1-6	-	TRBV27	TGTGCCAGCAGGCGGAACAGAGACTATAATTCACCCCTCCACTTT	CASRRNRDYNSPLHF
TRBD2	TRBJ2-1	-	TRBV20-1	TGCAGTGCTGGGGGGTCCTCTAGCGGGGGCTCCTACAATGAGCAGTTCTTC	CSAGGSSSGGSYNEQFF
TRBD1	TRBJ2-1	-	TRBV6-5	TGTGCCAGCAGTTACTCCAGGGGGCCTGGCTATGAGCAGTTCTTC	CASSYSRGPGYEQFF
-	TRBJ2-5	-	TRBV2	TGTGCCAGCAGTGAAGGTCAGATTGGACTAGAGACCCAGTACTTC	CASSEGQIGLETQYF
-	TRBJ1-1	-	TRBV5-1	TGCGCCAGCAGCTCGGACAGTATGAACACTGAAGCTTTCTTT	CASSSDSMNTEAFF
TRBD2	TRBJ2-1	-	TRBV7-9	TGTGCCAGCAGCCCGGGGAGGGCCGGGGTCCAGTTCTTC	CASSPGRAGVQFF
TRBD2	TRBJ2-7	once	TRBV7-8	TGTGCCAGCAGCTTAGTGGCGGGAGGGCCTTACGAGCAGTACTTC	CASSLVAGGPYEQYF
-	TRBJ2-5	once	TRBV7-2	TGTGCCAGCACCGGGGTCCGAGAGACCCAGTACTTC	CASTGVRETQYF
TRBD1	TRBJ1-1	-	TRBV4-3	TGCGCCAGCAGCCAGCACAGGGGAGGAACTGAAGCTTTCTTT	CASSQHRGGTEAFF
TRBD1	TRBJ2-1	-	TRBV18	TGTGCCAGCTCCCCCGGGACAGCTTACAATGAGCAGTTCTTC	CASSPGTAYNEQFF
-	TRBJ2-3	-	TRBV20-1	TGCAGTGCTAGAGATCTGTACCAGGGGTGGTCAGATACGCAGTATTTT	CSARDLYQGWSDTQYF
TRBD2	TRBJ2-1	-	TRBV28	TGTGCCAGCAGTCACCATCTAGCGGGAGACTCCTACAATGAGCAGTTCTTC	CASSHHLAGDSYNEQFF
-	TRBJ1-2	-	TRBV19	TGTGCCAGTAGTACCCGGGACCGATCGGGTGGCTACACCTTC	CASSTRDRSGGYTF
-	TRBJ2-7	-	TRBV7-9	TGTGCCAGCAGCTTACCCCCCATGGAGGGGGGATACGAGCAGTACTTC	CASSLPPMEGGYEQYF
TRBD1	TRBJ1-1	-	TRBV18	TGTGCCAGCTCACGGGACAGGGAGGGTGAAGCTTTCTTT	CASSRDREGEAFF
TRBD1	TRBJ2-7	-	TRBV6-2/TRBV6-3	TGTGCCTCCTGGGACAGGGGTCCCCACGAGCAGTACTTC	CASWDRGPHEQYF
TRBD2	TRBJ2-1	-	TRBV20-1	TGCAGTGCTGCAACACCGAAACCGGGACTAGCGCTCAGAGAGCAGTTCTTC	CSAATPKPGLALREQFF
-	TRBJ2-5	-	TRBV5-8	TGTGCCAGCAGCTTGGAAGGACTACGAGAAGAGACCCAGTACTTC	CASSLEGLREETQYF
-	TRBJ2-3	-	TRBV18	TGTGCCAGCTCACCGTACGCTAGCGCGGCAGATACGCAGTATTTT	CASSPYASAADTQYF
TRBD1	TRBJ2-7	-	TRBV6-5	TGTGCCAGCAGTTATCCGGGACAGGGTGCCGAGCAGTACTTC	CASSYPGQGAEQYF
-	TRBJ1-1	-	TRBV5-1	TGCGCCAGCAGCTTGGGTATCGTGGAATTCAACACTGAAGCTTTCTTT	CASSLGIVEFNTEAFF
TRBD1	TRBJ1-5	-	TRBV20-1	TGCAGTGCTAGATTCGGACAGGCTAGCAATCAGCCCCAGCATTTT	CSARFGQASNQPQHF
-	TRBJ2-7	-	TRBV11-2	TGTGCCAGCAGCGCACGGAACCTACGGGTCCACGAGCAGTACTTC	CASSARNLRVHEQYF
TRBD1	TRBJ2-7	-	TRBV11-2	TGTGCCAGCAGCTTACGGGACAGGGGGGCCTACGAGCAGTACTTC	CASSLRDRGAYEQYF
-	TRBJ2-3	-	TRBV7-9	TGTGCCAGCAACAACCTTGACACCGAACTCACAGATACGCAGTATTTT	CASNNLDTELTDTQYF
-	TRBJ2-1	-	TRBV20-1	TGCAGTGCTAGCGGCCTCCTCGGCGAGCAGTTCTTC	CSASGLLGEQFF
TRBD2	TRBJ2-3	-	TRBV20-1	TGCAGTGCTCCCTCGGGGGGGACAGATACGCAGTATTTT	CSAPSGGTDTQYF
-	TRBJ1-2	-	TRBV4-1	TGCGCCAGCAGCCAAGTTCCCCTACAGGGTCACACCTTC	CASSQVPLQGHTF
-	TRBJ1-1	-	TRBV7-3	TGTGCCAGCAGCCCAGGGAGCACGAACACTGAAGCTTTCTTT	CASSPGSTNTEAFF
TRBD2	TRBJ2-3	-	TRBV29-1	TGCAGCGTCCGAGGACTAGCCACAGATACGCAGTATTTT	CSVRGLATDTQYF
-	TRBJ1-1	-	TRBV3-1	TGTGCCAGCAGCCGGGACGGGAACACTGAAGCTTTCTTT	CASSRDGNTEAFF
-	TRBJ2-3	few	TRBV7-2	TGTGCCAGCAGCTTAGCGGGACTCGGCACAGATACGCAGTATTTT	CASSLAGLGTDTQYF
TRBD2	TRBJ2-5	-	TRBV7-2	TGTGCCAGCAGCGGCGGGACTAGCGGGGAGATCCAAGAGACCCAGTACTTC	CASSGGTSGEIQETQYF
TRBD2	TRBJ2-7	-	TRBV12-3/TRBV12-4	TGTGCCAGCACCCTGGGACTAGCGGGGGTATTATTTGACGAGCAGTACTTC	CASTLGLAGVLFDEQYF
TRBD1	TRBJ2-7	-	TRBV7-2	TGTGCCAGCAGCGTCGACAGGGGGCTCTACGAGCAGTACTTC	CASSVDRGLYEQYF
-	TRBJ2-7	-	TRBV29-1	TGCAGCGTTGGGGGGCAGGGGGGAACCTACGAGCAGTACTTC	CSVGGQGGTYEQYF
TRBD1	TRBJ1-5	-	TRBV6-2/TRBV6-3	TGTGCCAGCAGTCTAACAGGGGACAATCAGCCCCAGCATTTT	CASSLTGDNQPQHF
TRBD1	TRBJ1-1	once	TRBV7-2	TGTGCCAGCAGCTTCGACAGGGGTTCGCGAACTGAAGCTTTCTTT	CASSFDRGSRTEAFF
-	TRBJ1-5	-	TRBV30	TGTGCCTGGGGCGAGGGATCCTGGGGGGATCAGCCCCAGCATTTT	CAWGEGSWGDQPQHF
TRBD1	TRBJ1-2	-	TRBV28	TGTGCCAGCAGTTGGGCTCCGGGACAGGCGCCCTCCAGGGATGGCTACACCTTC	CASSWAPGQAPSRDGYTF
TRBD1	TRBJ1-6	-	TRBV12-3/TRBV12-4	TGTGCCAGCAGTTCATCCCTGACAGGGGGAAATTCACCCCTCCACTTT	CASSSSLTGGNSPLHF
TRBD1	TRBJ2-3	-	TRBV9	TGTGCCAGCAGCGCCAGACAGGGGGGAACAGATACGCAGTATTTT	CASSARQGGTDTQYF
-	TRBJ2-2	-	TRBV30	TGTGCCTGGAGTGTACTCGGGGGGAACACCGGGGAGCTGTTTTTT	CAWSVLGGNTGELFF
-	TRBJ2-3	-	TRBV7-8	TGTGCCAGCAGCTTAGACTGGGGCACAGATACGCAGTATTTT	CASSLDWGTDTQYF
-	TRBJ2-6	-	TRBV30	TGTGCCTGGAGTGGCGGACATCAAGGCTCTGGGGCCAACGTCCTGACTTTC	CAWSGGHQGSGANVLTF
TRBD2	TRBJ2-1	-	TRBV13	TGTGCCAGCAGGGGGGGAGGGGTCTCCTACAATGAGCAGTTCTTC	CASRGGGVSYNEQFF